This T cell receptor (beta chain) was recovered during a study of early T cells in non-severe SARS-CoV-2 infection. This clonotype was observed a few times. TCRdb fed the 5' RACE reads into MiXCR, producing one record per CDR3 protein. The data show approximately 88,000 distinct CDR3 sequences, about 13% seen once. V was clipped by 5 bases and J by 0 bases, with 20 bases between them. Germline V gives CDR1 SGHVS, CDR2 FNYEAQ. The CDR3 extends over 18 amino acids. This TCR was sampled from an adult who was a healthcare worker with PCR-confirmed SARS-CoV-2 infection or an uninfected control (not recorded which). Material for sequencing was whole blood. The genes are TRBV7-6 and TRBJ1-3; D might be TRBD1 (5 bases). The CDR3 loop is CASSLSPPGDFSGNTIYF. The CDR3 region has the DNA TGTGCCAGCAGCCTGTCTCCTCCCGGGGACTTCTCTGGAAACACCATATATTTT. Together with reference TRBV7-6 and TRBJ1-3, the CDR3 gives the full variable domain: GAGVSQSPRYKVTKRGQDVALRCDPISGHVSLYWYRQALGQGPEFLTYFNYEAQQDKSGLPNDRFSAERPEGSISTLTIQRTEQRDSAMYRCASSLSPPGDFSGNTIYFGEGSWLTVV.